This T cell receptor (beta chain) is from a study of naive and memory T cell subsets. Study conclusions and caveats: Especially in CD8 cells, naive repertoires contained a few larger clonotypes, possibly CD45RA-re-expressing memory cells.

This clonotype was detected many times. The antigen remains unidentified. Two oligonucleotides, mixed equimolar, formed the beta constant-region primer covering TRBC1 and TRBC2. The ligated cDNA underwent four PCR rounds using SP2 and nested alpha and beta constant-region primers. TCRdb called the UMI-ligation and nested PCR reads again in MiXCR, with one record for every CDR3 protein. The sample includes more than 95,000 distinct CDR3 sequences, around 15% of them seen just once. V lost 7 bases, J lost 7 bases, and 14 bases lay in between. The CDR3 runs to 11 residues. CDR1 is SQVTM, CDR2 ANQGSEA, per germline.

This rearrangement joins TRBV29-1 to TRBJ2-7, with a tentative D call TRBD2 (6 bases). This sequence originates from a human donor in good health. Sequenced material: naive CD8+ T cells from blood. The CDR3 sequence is CSGGLYREQYF. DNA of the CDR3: TGCAGCGGGGGACTTTATCGGGAGCAGTACTTC.